This section outlines one T cell receptor (beta chain) sequence together with its context. Alpha- and beta-chain coverage of first-strand cDNA came from TRAV- and TRBV-specific primers. TCRs underwent roughly 19 PCR cycles of amplification with a constant-region primer and V-primer adapter. TCRdb processed the reads anew with MiXCR; each CDR3 protein has one entry. Here the sample spans about 39,000 distinct CDR3 sequences, roughly 30% being singletons. The entry originates in a study of low-dose radiotherapy and immunotherapy resistance in tumors. Whole-study context: Aspirin was taken orally at 300 mg daily by patients, and this continued for four cycles from cycle 1 day 1.

Trimming stripped 3 bases from V and 1 base from J, with 11 bases between. Germline V gene sequence: CDR1 SNHLY, CDR2 FYNNEI. This CDR3 region has 15 residues. This sample's time point: before trial treatment. This receptor was taken from a male donor with gallbladder cancer. The source material was PBMCs, sampled before treatment. This sequence joins TRBV2 and TRBJ2-3; D remains ambiguous. The CDR3 spells CASSESDTGTDTQYF. In DNA, the CDR3 is TGTGCCAGCAGTGAGAGTGACACCGGCACAGATACGCAGTATTTT.